This T cell receptor (beta chain) was sequenced for a study of shared clonotypes between healthy human individuals. CD8 cells classed as naive were CD45RO-negative and positively selected for CCR7, excluding terminally differentiated effector memory CD45RA+ cells. Overall study findings and caveats: Naive CD4 clonotypes overlapped across a few donors at roughly 5%.

Repertoires were generated with immunoSEQ multiplex PCR, while TCRdb's copy carries only in-frame clones and drops some. The sample comprises nearly 2 million clones, about 95% of which are singletons, and less than 1.5% rests with the top ten. Points on this clone: Its antigen remains unknown.

Sequenced sample: naive CD8+ T cells sorted from blood. This clonotype was obtained from a man in his late teens or twenties in good health.

CDR3 coding DNA: TGTGCCAGCAGCCCTAAGATGGGGACCCCCGGTTACAGCACAGATACGCAGTATTTT. This encodes CASSPKMGTPGYSTDTQYF. The chain joins TRBV13 to TRBJ2-3; D may match TRBD1 or TRBD2 (5 bases each). CDR1 is PRHDT and CDR2 is FYEKMQ in the germline V gene (reference sequence). This CDR3 is 19 amino acids long. V was trimmed by 5 bases and J by 0 bases, leaving 24 bases between them.